One and the same sample provided the 3 T cell receptor beta chains below, sequenced in a study of tumor-infiltrating lymphocytes in primary liver carcinoma. A primer matching the constant region was used to make TCR beta cDNA from 500 to 650 ng of total RNA. What produced the TCR beta libraries was three nested multiplex PCR rounds using slightly modified ARM-PCR. A C-beta reverse primer and TRBV1-TRBV30 forward primers served in each of the first two PCR rounds, at ten to eleven cycles apiece. TCRdb processed the multiplex PCR reads anew with MiXCR; each CDR3 protein has one entry. Found here are 75,000 to 80,000 distinct CDR3 sequences, about 75% of them singletons; the top ten hold more than 25%. DNA and RNA were both co-extracted from approximately 20-30 mg of bulk tissue that had not been sorted. The specimen was tumor-adjacent normal liver tissue. The receptors derive from a man aged 40-50 years with primary liver carcinoma and hepatitis B virus infection.

As concerns this clonotype: Compared with germline, one end of the junction differs, possibly owing to a read error. The V gene is TRBV11-3, the J gene TRBJ2-3, with D maybe TRBD2 (6 bases). Looked up from germline, CDR1 is SGHNT and CDR2 is YENEEA. The CDR3 is 14 amino acids. CDR3 coding DNA: TGTGTCAGCAGCCCATCGGGGGGCACAGATACGCAGTATTTT. It translates to CVSSPSGGTDTQYF.

This clonotype showed up many times. This sequence joins TRBV6-2 or TRBV6-3 and TRBJ2-7; the D gene is possibly TRBD2 (7 bases). The CDR3 extends over 15 amino acids. Per the germline V gene, CDR1 is MNHEY and CDR2 is SVGEGT. Trimming left V 0 bases short and J 7 bases short, with 16 bases between. For the CDR3, the DNA is TGTGCCAGCAGTTACTCGCCGGACAGAGCGGGGGAGCAGTACTTC. Protein sequence: CASSYSPDRAGEQYF.

A note on this clonotype: A junction end diverges from the germline sequence, so it may reflect a read error. This sequence joins TRBV11-2 and TRBJ1-2, with D maybe TRBD1 (5 bases). The CDR3 extends over 13 amino acids. Germline lookup yields CDR1 SGHAT and CDR2 FQNNGV. This CDR3 is CGSSVGRGGGYTF. The CDR3 nucleotides are TGTGGCAGCAGCGTCGGGAGGGGTGGAGGCTACACCTTC.